Shown below are 4 T cell receptor beta chains from a single sample sequenced in a study of early T cells in non-severe SARS-CoV-2 infection. TCRdb passed the 5' RACE reads through MiXCR, listing each CDR3 protein once. The data show about 100,000 distinct CDR3 sequences, under 15% seen once. The sequenced sample consisted of whole blood. The receptors derive from an adult who was a healthcare worker with PCR-confirmed SARS-CoV-2 infection or an uninfected control (not recorded which).

This clonotype appeared once. One end of the junction varies from germline; a read error may be responsible. The CDR3 reads CASRLSTYNEQFF. CDR3 nucleotide sequence: TGTGCCAGCAGATTATCGACCTACAATGAGCAGTTCTTC. This chain uses TRBV27 with TRBJ2-1; unclear D gene. The CDR3 is 13 amino acids. The germline V gene has CDR1 MNHEY and CDR2 SMNVEV (reference sequence).

V and J are TRBV12-3 or TRBV12-4 and TRBJ2-2; D could derive from TRBD1 or TRBD2 (5 bases each). The CDR3 is made up of 15 amino acids. The V end was cut by 1 base, the J end by 1 base, with 7 bases between. The CDR3 bases are TGTGCCAGCAGTTTAGGTGGGGGGAACACCGGGGAGCTGTTTTTT. Translation gives CASSLGGGNTGELFF.

This chain links TRBV14 with TRBJ2-5; 8 bases map to TRBD2. The V and J ends lost 1 base and 3 bases, in that order; junction bases with no gene match: 7. CDR1 and CDR2 (germline): SGHDN, FVKESK. This CDR3 contains 16 residues. DNA of the CDR3: TGTGCCAGCAGCCAAGGGGTGTTAGCGGGGAAAGAGACCCAGTACTTC. Amino acids: CASSQGVLAGKETQYF.

This clonotype showed up many times. This chain connects TRBV12-3 or TRBV12-4 to TRBJ1-5, with D tentatively TRBD1 (6 bases). The CDR3 spans 15 residues. The V and J ends lost 6 bases and 0 bases respectively, with 12 bases between them. CDR3 DNA: TGTGCCAGCAGCATGAGACAGGTTAGCAATCAGCCCCAGCATTTT. Protein: CASSMRQVSNQPQHF.